These 20 T cell receptor beta chains originate from one sample sequenced in a study of blood T cells in healthy people across ages. For the second PCR, which ran for roughly 6 to 12 cycles, a sample-barcoded 5' primer and a J-beta primer mix were used. TCRdb re-called the 5' RACE reads through MiXCR, storing one row per CDR3 protein. The sample holds about 930,000 distinct CDR3 sequences, 25% to 35% seen once. The same sample was also studied in work on T cells of mothers and their children.

Sequenced: blood. The receptor set was obtained from a woman between 40 and 55 years old in good health.

This clonotype appeared many times. The chain carries TRBV7-2 and TRBJ2-7; TRBD1 matches at 8 bases. The germline V gene encodes CDR1 SGHTA and CDR2 FQGNSA. Trimming cost V 3 bases and J 2 bases; bases outside gene matches: 9. The CDR3 covers 16 residues. CDR3 region: CASSFNRDRPTYEQYF. The CDR3 DNA reads as TGTGCCAGCAGCTTCAACCGGGACAGGCCAACCTACGAGCAGTACTTC.

The table lists this clonotype with a few counts. The chain couples TRBV7-6 to TRBJ1-2; 7 positions agree with TRBD1. CDR1 and CDR2 (germline): SGHVS, FNYEAQ. This CDR3 has 16 amino acids. The V segment lost 1 base and the J segment 7 bases; nucleotides outside the gene matches: 12. The CDR3 DNA follows: TGTGCCAGCAGCTTAGGCAAGGGGGCAGTCCCTGGTGGCTACACCTTC. This translates into CASSLGKGAVPGGYTF.

The chain joins TRBV5-1 to TRBJ1-2, with a weak D call TRBD1 (5 bases). V lost 1 base and J 3 bases, leaving 10 bases between the germline ends. Looked up from germline, CDR1 is SGHRS and CDR2 is YFSETQ. This CDR3 is built from 14 residues. CDR3 nucleotide sequence: TGCGCCAGCAGCTTGTCGACAGTCTACTATGGCTACACCTTC. This sequence encodes CASSLSTVYYGYTF.

This clonotype was recorded many times. This chain links TRBV12-3 or TRBV12-4 with TRBJ2-7, with D maybe TRBD1 (6 bases). The ends were cut back, 6 bases at V and 6 bases at J, with 21 bases in the middle. This CDR3 has 15 amino acids. DNA of the CDR3: TGTGCCAGCAGCCACGACAGGTCGGTCCCTCTCGAGCAGTACTTC. Protein: CASSHDRSVPLEQYF.

This clonotype was counted at least ten times. Being one base from a much bigger clone, this may be a read error. This CDR3 reads CASSEGSGGVDEQFF. The CDR3 DNA follows: TGTGCCAGCAGTGAAGGAAGCGGGGGAGTCGATGAGCAGTTCTTC. This chain joins TRBV6-1 and TRBJ2-1, with 8 positions matching TRBD2. Germline-derived CDR1 and CDR2 are MNHNS and SASEGT. The V segment lost 1 base and the J segment 8 bases; nucleotides outside the gene matches: 7. This CDR3 has 15 residues.

This chain links TRBV16 with TRBJ2-5; D may be TRBD1 (6 bases). The J call could be wrong; TRBJ2-7 is a better fit for the DNA end. CDR3 length: 15 residues. Germline V gene data show CDR1 as KGHSY and CDR2 as FQNENV. The CDR3 DNA reads as TGTGCCAGCAGCCTCACGGGACAAACCAACCACGAGCAGTACTTC. Translating gives CASSLTGQTNHEQYF.

Many counts were recorded for this clonotype. The chain combines TRBV28 with TRBJ2-7; D perhaps matches TRBD1 (5 bases). This CDR3 is built from 14 residues. The ends were cut back, 3 bases at V and 2 bases at J, with 11 bases in the middle. The germline gives CDR1 MDHEN, CDR2 SYDVKM. This CDR3 is CASSLQGNPYEQYF. DNA of the CDR3: TGTGCCAGCAGTTTGCAGGGCAACCCCTACGAGCAGTACTTC.

This clonotype occurred many times. V is TRBV11-2 and J is TRBJ2-7; 7 nucleotides agree with TRBD2. Germline-derived CDR1 and CDR2 are SGHAT and FQNNGV. J lost 2 bases, V lost 3 bases, and 10 bases had no gene match. The CDR3 runs to 16 residues. CDR3 sequence reads: CASSLRGGRNAYEQYF. The CDR3 coding sequence is TGTGCCAGCAGCTTGAGGGGCGGGAGAAATGCCTACGAGCAGTACTTC.

V usage is TRBV5-1 and J usage is TRBJ1-6, with 7 bases fitting TRBD1. In germline, CDR1 is SGHRS, CDR2 YFSETQ. The CDR3 is 16 amino acids. V was clipped by 0 bases and J by 3 bases; unmatched bases: 3. CDR3 amino acids: CASSLAAGGYNSPLHF. The CDR3 DNA reads as TGCGCCAGCAGCTTGGCCGCAGGGGGCTATAATTCACCCCTCCACTTT.

This clonotype turned up a few times. The chain has TRBV20-1 and TRBJ2-1; 7 bases are a match to TRBD1. Germline loops: CDR1 DFQATT, CDR2 SNEGSKA (reference sequence). After removal of 3 bases from V and 4 bases from J, the junction contained 6 bases not matched to a gene. This CDR3 spans 14 amino acids. This CDR3 is CSASPAQGYNEQFF. CDR3 DNA: TGCAGTGCTAGTCCGGCACAGGGGTACAATGAGCAGTTCTTC.

This clonotype was found a few times. V usage is TRBV4-3 and J usage is TRBJ2-7; D ambiguous. Germline V gene sequence: CDR1 LGHNA, CDR2 YSLEER. V lost 0 bases and J 0 bases, leaving 9 bases between the germline ends. CDR3 length equals 15 residues. The CDR3 DNA reads TGCGCCAGCAGCCAAGATTCCAGCTACTCCTACGAGCAGTACTTC. It yields the protein CASSQDSSYSYEQYF.

This chain uses TRBV12-3 or TRBV12-4 with TRBJ2-3; 8 nucleotides line up with TRBD2. The CDR3 has 16 amino acids. The junction had 8 bases not matched to a gene; V was cut back by 1 base and J by 5 bases. The CDR3 here is CASSLGTSREVDTQYF. The CDR3 DNA reads TGTGCCAGCAGTTTAGGGACTAGCCGGGAAGTAGATACGCAGTATTTT.

The V and J genes are TRBV10-2 and TRBJ2-3, with TRBD1 matching over 9 bases. The CDR3 length is 14 residues. Germline loops: CDR1 WSHSY, CDR2 SAAADI. Trimming took 6 bases from V and 7 from J; bases not matched to a gene: 8. CDR3: CASRSGTGSYTQYF. CDR3 DNA: TGCGCCAGCAGATCCGGGACAGGGAGTTATACGCAGTATTTT.

This clonotype appeared a few times. The germline gene is not matched at one end of the junction; a read error may be the cause. The chain has TRBV7-3 and TRBJ1-1, with a possible D match to TRBD1 (5 bases). CDR1 is SGHTA and CDR2 is FQGTGA in the germline V gene. The CDR3 sequence is 15 residues long. The CDR3: CAGSPTAGGRTEAFF. The CDR3 nucleotides are TGTGCCGGCAGCCCCACCGCGGGGGGTAGGACTGAAGCTTTCTTT.

A few counts support this clonotype. The rearrangement links TRBV5-1 to TRBJ2-3; D is perhaps TRBD1 (5 bases). The CDR3 spans 14 residues. CDR1 is SGHRS, CDR2 YFSETQ, per germline. Trimming pared 3 bases from V and 3 bases from J, leaving 11 bases between. The CDR3 bases are TGCGCCAGCAGCTCCTTGGGGCAGACAGATACGCAGTATTTT. Protein sequence: CASSSLGQTDTQYF. Combining the CDR3 with reference TRBV5-1 and TRBJ2-3 gives the whole variable domain KAGVTQTPRYLIKTRGQQVTLSCSPISGHRSVSWYQQTPGQGLQFLFEYFSETQRNKGNFPGRFSGRQFSNSRSEMNVSTLELGDSALYLCASSSLGQTDTQYFGPGTRLTVL.

The chain recombines TRBV20-1 with TRBJ2-7, with 12 bases fitting TRBD2. The better agreement between TRBJ2-5 and the DNA end casts doubt on the J call. Looked up from germline, CDR1 is DFQATT and CDR2 is SNEGSKA (reference sequence). The CDR3 has 13 residues. As DNA, the CDR3 is TGCAGTGCTCTAGCGGGGGGGCCAGAGACCCAGTACTTC. It yields the protein CSALAGGPETQYF.

This chain joins TRBV5-5 and TRBJ1-2, with D unclear. Deletions cut 1 base from V and 0 bases from J, with 7 bases between. This CDR3 has 14 residues. CDR1 and CDR2 (germline): SGHKS, YYEKEE (reference sequence). CDR3 DNA sequence: TGTGCCAGCAGCTTGTTCGAGGCTAACTATGGCTACACCTTC. Amino acid sequence: CASSLFEANYGYTF.

V usage is TRBV7-2 and J usage is TRBJ1-4, with 10 bases matching TRBD1. Germline trimming cut 1 base from V and 7 bases from J; bases unmatched to any gene: 3. This CDR3 is 15 amino acids long. From germline, CDR1 is SGHTA and CDR2 FQGNSA. The CDR3 sequence is CASSLGQGAFEKLFF. The CDR3 nucleotides read TGTGCCAGCAGCTTAGGACAGGGGGCTTTTGAAAAACTGTTTTTT.

This clonotype was counted ten times or more. The chain is built from TRBV20-1 and TRBJ2-7, with 7 bases that match TRBD1. V trimming: 4 bases; J trimming: 2 bases; junction bases outside the gene matches: 5. The germline V gene has CDR1 DFQATT and CDR2 SNEGSKA (reference sequence). CDR3 length: 13 amino acids. DNA for the CDR3: TGCAGTGCTACAGACAGGGTGGCCTACGAGCAGTACTTC. This codes for CSATDRVAYEQYF.

This clonotype turned up a few times. A much larger clone lies one base from this, so it may be a read error. This chain uses TRBV7-2 with TRBJ2-1; D ambiguous. Germline V CDR1 and CDR2: SGHTA, FQGNSA. Between the trimmed V and J ends, which lost 3 bases and 5 bases, there was a span of 11 bases. The CDR3 has 14 residues. Here the CDR3 reads CASSFPTFNNEQFF. The CDR3 DNA reads TGTGCCAGCAGCTTTCCTACCTTTAACAATGAGCAGTTCTTC.